These 19 T cell receptor beta chains share one sample of origin, sequenced in a study of vaccination and CD4 T cells after COVID-19. The time point: late sampling 161 to 241 days after vaccination in a few convalescent patients. TCRdb passed the PCR reads through MiXCR, listing each CDR3 protein once. The data show about 30,000 distinct CDR3 sequences, almost 50% seen once. Sequences were derived from CD4+ T cells from blood, sampled about 7 months after SARS-CoV-2 vaccination. The receptors were sampled from a human donor who had recovered from COVID-19.

This clonotype was found a few times. The chain has TRBV15 and TRBJ2-5, with TRBD1 matching 7 bases. CDR3 length: 15 amino acids. The germline gives CDR1 LNHNV, CDR2 YYDKDF (reference sequence). With V trimmed by 0 bases and J by 4 bases, 5 bases remained unmatched. CDR3 protein: CATSRDRGSGETQYF. CDR3 coding DNA: TGTGCCACCAGCAGAGACAGGGGGTCAGGAGAGACCCAGTACTTC.

The chain is built from TRBV27 and TRBJ2-7; D may be TRBD1 or TRBD2 (5 bases each). V was pared by 4 bases and J by 5 bases, with 15 bases between. This CDR3 is built from 14 residues. CDR1 and CDR2 (germline): MNHEY, SMNVEV (reference sequence). CDR3 nucleotides: TGTGCCAGCAGTTACCCGGGACCATTCCACGAGCAGTACTTC. Encoded protein: CASSYPGPFHEQYF.

The rearrangement uses TRBV30 and TRBJ2-7; 9 nucleotides match TRBD2. Germline CDR1 reads GTSNPN; CDR2 reads SVGIG (reference sequence). CDR3 length: 13 amino acids. V lost 4 bases to trimming and J lost 4 bases; unmatched junction nucleotides: 5. Here the CDR3 DNA reads TGTGCCTGGACAGCGGGAGGTGATTACGAGCAGTACTTC. Its protein product is CAWTAGGDYEQYF. Based on the CDR3 plus reference TRBV30 and TRBJ2-7, the full variable domain is SQTIHQWPATLVQPVGSPLSLECTVEGTSNPNLYWYRQAAGRGLQLLFYSVGIGQISSEVPQNLSASRPQDRQFILSSKKLLLSDSGFYLCAWTAGGDYEQYFGPGTRLTVT.

The chain recombines TRBV5-5 with TRBJ1-1, with D maybe TRBD1 (5 bases). This CDR3 is 14 amino acids long. Germline V gene sequence: CDR1 SGHKS, CDR2 YYEKEE (reference sequence). V lost 0 bases and J 4 bases, leaving 10 bases between the germline ends. CDR3 amino acids: CASSLVGDGTEAFF. CDR3 nucleotides: TGTGCCAGCAGCTTGGTGGGGGACGGCACTGAAGCTTTCTTT.

Concerning this clonotype: The junction and the germline gene differ at one end; a read error may be behind it. V and J are TRBV6-1 and TRBJ2-7, with TRBD2 identical over 14 bases. The CDR3 consists of 13 residues. CDR1 is MNHNS, CDR2 SASEGT, per germline. The CDR3: CASTKEWGTSGSF. CDR3 DNA: TGTGCCAGCACCAAGGAGTGGGGGACTAGCGGGAGCTTC.

This chain joins TRBV4-1 and TRBJ2-5; 16 bases match TRBD2. The germline CDR1 and CDR2 sequences are MGHRA and YSYEKL. This CDR3 comprises 18 residues. The V segment lost 7 bases and the J segment 4 bases; nucleotides outside the gene matches: 12. The CDR3 nucleotides read TGCGCCAGCAACCCCACGGGACTAGCGGGAGGGCCCTCAGAGACCCAGTACTTC. Translated: CASNPTGLAGGPSETQYF.

This rearrangement joins TRBV6-5 to TRBJ1-1; unclear D gene. This CDR3 has 17 amino acids. Germline V gene lookup returns CDR1 MNHEY and CDR2 SVGAGI. V lost 2 bases and J 4 bases, leaving 20 bases between the germline ends. CDR3 amino acids: CASSYEVFGDWATEAFF. The CDR3 DNA follows: TGTGCCAGCAGTTACGAGGTTTTTGGGGATTGGGCCACTGAAGCTTTCTTT.

This clonotype was seen only a few times. V is TRBV27 and J is TRBJ2-3; D is ambiguous. This CDR3 has 13 residues. V shed 1 base and J shed 4 bases, with 6 bases lying between them. CDR1 and CDR2 from the germline V gene are MNHEY and SMNVEV (reference sequence). The CDR3 sequence: CASSLWSPDTQYF. The CDR3 nucleotides read TGTGCCAGCAGTTTATGGTCACCAGATACGCAGTATTTT.

In nucleotides, the CDR3 is TGTGCCACCAGTGCCTCGGGGGGACTAGCGGGAGACGGCTCCTACAATGAGCAGTTCTTC. This codes for CATSASGGLAGDGSYNEQFF. The chain employs TRBV24-1 and TRBJ2-1; 14 positions match TRBD2. Losses at the gene ends were 5 bases for V and 0 bases for J; bases not matched to a gene: 11. The germline CDR1 and CDR2 sequences are KGHDR and SFDVKD. CDR3 length equals 20 residues.

In its sample, this clonotype is medium-sized (0.01 to 0.1%). The chain recombines TRBV27 with TRBJ1-5; no definite D call. Germline CDR1 reads MNHEY; CDR2 reads SMNVEV (reference sequence). The V gene lost 3 bases and the J gene lost 5 bases, with 8 bases spanning the gap. CDR3 length: 13 residues. The CDR3 region has the DNA TGTGCCAGCAGTTTCCAGGAATATCAGCCCCAGCATTTT. Its protein product is CASSFQEYQPQHF.

The J gene is TRBJ1-1, the V gene TRBV7-9; 11 nucleotides agree with TRBD1. This CDR3 comprises 13 residues. Losses at the gene ends were 6 bases for V and 4 bases for J; bases not matched to a gene: 1. Germline CDR1 reads SEHNR; CDR2 reads FQNEAQ (reference sequence). CDR3 coding DNA: TGTGCCAGCAGTGGACAGGGGGCCACTGAAGCTTTCTTT. Translating gives CASSGQGATEAFF. The complete variable domain, with remaining parts taken from reference TRBV7-9 and TRBJ1-1, reads DTGVSQNPRHKITKRGQNVTFRCDPISEHNRLYWYRQTLGQGPEFLTYFQNEAQLEKSRLLSDRFSAERPKGSFSTLEIQRTEQGDSAMYLCASSGQGATEAFFGQGTRLTVV.

This rearrangement joins TRBV20-1 to TRBJ2-7, with 8 bases identical to TRBD2. This CDR3 is built from 14 residues. The ends lost 0 bases at V and 9 bases at J; junction bases unmatched: 10. Germline V gene lookup returns CDR1 DFQATT and CDR2 SNEGSKA (reference sequence). The CDR3: CSARDGSGSYRQYF. The CDR3 region has the DNA TGCAGTGCTAGAGATGGAAGCGGGAGTTACCGGCAGTACTTC.

This clonotype was seen only a few times. The CDR3 is CASSPQSSYNSPLHF. CDR3 bases: TGTGCCAGCAGCCCTCAGAGCTCCTATAATTCACCCCTCCACTTT. The V and J genes are TRBV11-2 and TRBJ1-6; no clear D. V shed 5 bases and J shed 0 bases, with 8 bases lying between them. Looked up from germline, CDR1 is SGHAT and CDR2 is FQNNGV. This CDR3 has 15 residues. The full variable domain, completed using reference TRBV11-2 and TRBJ1-6, is EAGVAQSPRYKIIEKRQSVAFWCNPISGHATLYWYQQILGQGPKLLIQFQNNGVVDDSQLPKDRFSAERLKGVDSTLKIQPAKLEDSAVYLCASSPQSSYNSPLHFGNGTRLTVT.

This clonotype was observed a few times. The J gene is TRBJ2-7, the V gene TRBV15; 13 bases are shared with TRBD2. After removal of 2 bases from V and 7 bases from J, the junction contained 5 bases not matched to a gene. The CDR3 totals 15 residues. The germline gives CDR1 LNHNV, CDR2 YYDKDF (reference sequence). Here the CDR3 DNA reads TGTGCCACCAGCAGAAGACTAGCGGGAGGCGGGGAGCAGTACTTC. Its translation is CATSRRLAGGGEQYF.

V gene TRBV6-2 or TRBV6-3 combines with J gene TRBJ2-7; perhaps TRBD1 as D (5 bases). Germline-derived CDR1 and CDR2 are MNHEY and SVGEGT. This CDR3 spans 14 amino acids. The V gene lost 6 bases and the J gene lost 4 bases, with 16 bases spanning the gap. CDR3 loop: CASSTAVQGYEQYF. In nucleotides, the CDR3 is TGTGCCAGCAGCACCGCTGTGCAGGGTTACGAGCAGTACTTC.

This clonotype came up a few times. The chain has TRBV7-2 and TRBJ2-5; TRBD1 agrees at 8 bases. Unmatched junction bases numbered 6, after V lost 1 base and J lost 5 bases. Germline CDR1 reads SGHTA; CDR2 reads FQGNSA. The CDR3 totals 15 residues. The chain's CDR3 is CASSLVLRTGETQYF. CDR3 coding DNA: TGTGCCAGCAGCTTAGTACTAAGGACAGGGGAGACCCAGTACTTC.

The CDR3 spells CSATTSPGKRQPQHF. In DNA, the CDR3 is TGCAGTGCTACAACCTCTCCGGGAAAACGGCAGCCCCAGCATTTT. The V call is TRBV20-1, the J call TRBJ1-5; D is undetermined. Trimming shortened V by 4 bases and J by 7 bases, and 20 bases separated the two germline ends. The germline gives CDR1 DFQATT, CDR2 SNEGSKA (reference sequence). This CDR3 spans 15 amino acids.

V usage is TRBV20-1 and J usage is TRBJ2-5; TRBD1 might be the D (6 bases). The CDR3 is made up of 14 amino acids. Per the germline V gene, CDR1 is DFQATT and CDR2 is SNEGSKA (reference sequence). V shed 3 bases and J shed 2 bases, with 13 bases lying between them. This CDR3 reads CSARADSTQETQYF. Written as DNA, the CDR3 is TGCAGTGCTAGGGCGGACAGTACTCAAGAGACCCAGTACTTC.

The chain employs TRBV7-9 and TRBJ1-6; unclear D gene. Germline assignment: CDR1 SEHNR and CDR2 FQNEAQ (reference sequence). The CDR3 runs 12 residues. The V end was cut by 1 base, the J end by 9 bases, with 4 bases between. The CDR3: CASSLEVSPLHF. DNA for the CDR3: TGTGCCAGCAGCTTAGAGGTTTCACCCCTCCACTTT. The full variable domain, its missing parts supplied by reference TRBV7-9 and TRBJ1-6, is DTGVSQNPRHKITKRGQNVTFRCDPISEHNRLYWYRQTLGQGPEFLTYFQNEAQLEKSRLLSDRFSAERPKGSFSTLEIQRTEQGDSAMYLCASSLEVSPLHFGNGTRLTVT.